These 18 T cell receptor beta chains were all obtained from the same sample, sequenced in a study of vaccination and CD4 T cells after COVID-19 (dated by TCRdb to between 2021 and 2024). These TCRs' antigens remain unknown. In the paper's terms, the treatment or condition label means: roughly 10-day PBMC culture with coronavirus spike peptide pools or control peptides (ViraFEST assay). Receptors were amplified or captured by PCR. These reads were obtained on an Illumina iSeq 100. DNA from cultured CD4+ T cells underwent TCR sequencing with the Oncomine TCR Beta short-read assay at the Johns Hopkins FTIC core. TCRdb ran its own pipeline on the public reads, namely fastp trimming at Q25 and MiXCR clone calling, and kept in-frame beta chains. Each entry is one CDR3 protein sequence, shown with its most common DNA and genes. Recorded for this sample are 7,100 or so distinct CDR3 sequences; 73% of them occurred a single time. The top ten constitute 15% to 20% of the sample.

Source material: CD4+ T cells from blood, cultured in vitro. The source is a human donor who had recovered from COVID-19.

The chain has TRBV10-3 and TRBJ2-7, with TRBD1 identical over 11 bases. CDR3 length: 15 residues. The germline gives CDR1 ENHRY, CDR2 SYGVKD. J was trimmed by 4 bases and V by 2 bases; bases with no gene match: 4. DNA for the CDR3: TGTGCCATCAGTGAGCCGGGACAGGGGGTTTACGAGCAGTACTTC. It specifies CAISEPGQGVYEQYF.

The rearrangement joins TRBV20-1 to TRBJ1-6; D is unresolved. The CDR3 length is 15 residues. Trimming shortened V by 6 bases and J by 7 bases, and 19 bases separated the two germline ends. CDR1 and CDR2 (germline): DFQATT, SNEGSKA (reference sequence). Written as DNA, the CDR3 is TGCAGTGCCGTCCTCCCGGCAGCTCAAAATTCACCCCTCCACTTT. It yields the protein CSAVLPAAQNSPLHF.

The V gene is TRBV6-2 or TRBV6-3, the J gene TRBJ1-1; 7 bases map to TRBD1. The length of the CDR3 is 15 residues. Germline V gene lookup returns CDR1 MNHEY and CDR2 SVGEGT. Trimming removed 2 bases from V and 0 bases from J; junction bases left unmatched: 3. For the CDR3, the DNA is TGTGCCAGCAGTTACAGGGGGCCAGTGAACACTGAAGCTTTCTTT. It yields the protein CASSYRGPVNTEAFF.

This clonotype was seen only once. The chain has TRBV6-2 or TRBV6-3 and TRBJ1-2; 8 bases are shared with TRBD1. Germline assignment: CDR1 MNHEY and CDR2 SVGEGT. Trimming removed 2 bases from V and 8 bases from J; junction bases left unmatched: 7. This CDR3 spans 14 amino acids. The CDR3 DNA reads as TGTGCCAGCAGTTACCACGGACAGGGCGGCGGCTACACCTTC. Protein product: CASSYHGQGGGYTF.

This clonotype was seen a few times. This rearrangement joins TRBV4-3 to TRBJ2-1; 7 nucleotides align to TRBD2. Unmatched junction bases numbered 9, after V lost 0 bases and J lost 4 bases. The CDR3 runs 17 residues. Germline CDR1 is LGHNA and CDR2 is YSLEER. CDR3 coding DNA: TGCGCCAGCAGCCAAGAGTGGGCGGGAGACGAGTACAATGAGCAGTTCTTC. Translating gives CASSQEWAGDEYNEQFF.

The rearrangement links TRBV6-2 or TRBV6-3 to TRBJ2-3; 12 bases are shared with TRBD2. Unmatched junction bases numbered 10, after V lost 7 bases and J lost 8 bases. The CDR3 is 15 residues long. CDR1 is MNHEY, CDR2 SVGEGT, per germline. The CDR3 DNA reads as TGTGCCAGCACTTATGGACTAGCGGGAAGTGGTACGCAGTATTTT. As protein: CASTYGLAGSGTQYF.

The chain has TRBV6-2 or TRBV6-3 and TRBJ1-1, with D uncertain. Between the trimmed V and J ends, which lost 2 bases and 4 bases, there was a span of 5 bases. Germline V gene data show CDR1 as MNHEY and CDR2 as SVGEGT. The CDR3 runs to 12 residues. The CDR3 DNA reads TGTGCCAGCAGTTACGTAGTCACTGAAGCTTTCTTT. Residues: CASSYVVTEAFF.

The rearrangement links TRBV6-1 to TRBJ2-7; no clear D. The CDR3 is 14 amino acids. Trimming removed 6 bases at V and 5 bases at J, with 17 bases between. CDR1 MNHNS and CDR2 SASEGT come from the germline V gene. In DNA, the CDR3 is TGTGCCAGCAGCTCATCAGTACGGATGAACGAGCAGTACTTC. It yields the protein CASSSSVRMNEQYF.

This clonotype is judged medium-sized. This chain links TRBV15 with TRBJ2-5; 9 nucleotides agree with TRBD1. This CDR3 is 13 amino acids long. Trimming took 0 bases from V and 13 from J; bases not matched to a gene: 6. CDR1 and CDR2 (germline): LNHNV, YYDKDF (reference sequence). Here the CDR3 reads CATSREDGTGMYF. The CDR3 DNA sequence: TGTGCCACCAGCAGAGAGGACGGGACAGGGATGTACTTC.

There are a few counts of this clonotype. CDR3: CASRADRGPFF. The DNA of the CDR3 is TGTGCCAGTAGGGCCGACAGGGGACCGTTCTTC. This chain uses TRBV19 with TRBJ2-1; 8 bases agree with TRBD1. J gave up 15 bases and V 6 bases, and 7 bases lay outside the gene matches. The CDR3 sequence is 11 residues long. Per the germline V gene, CDR1 is LNHDA and CDR2 is SQIVND (reference sequence). The full variable domain, with the rest looked up from reference TRBV19 and TRBJ2-1, is DGGITQSPKYLFRKEGQNVTLSCEQNLNHDAMYWYRQDPGQGLRLIYYSQIVNDFQKGDIAEGYSVSREKKESFPLTVTSAQKNPTAFYLCASRADRGPFFGPGTRLTVL.

CDR3: CASNPDTYTEAFF. For the CDR3, the DNA is TGTGCCAGCAATCCAGACACGTACACTGAAGCTTTCTTT. This chain joins TRBV6-2 or TRBV6-3 and TRBJ1-1; D is ambiguous. This CDR3 is 13 amino acids long. V lost 7 bases and J lost 3, with 12 bases in between. Germline CDR1 and CDR2: MNHEY and SVGEGT.

J is TRBJ2-7 and V is TRBV20-1; D perhaps matches TRBD2 (5 bases). This CDR3 is built from 15 residues. The V end was cut by 6 bases, the J end by 0 bases, with 18 bases between. CDR1 is DFQATT, CDR2 SNEGSKA, per germline (reference sequence). For the CDR3, the DNA is TGCAGTGCCAGGTCTTTTGTGGGAGTCTCCTACGAGCAGTACTTC. Protein product: CSARSFVGVSYEQYF.

The rearrangement uses TRBV20-1 and TRBJ1-2; TRBD1 might be the D (5 bases). The CDR3 is made up of 13 amino acids. Looked up from germline, CDR1 is DFQATT and CDR2 is SNEGSKA (reference sequence). Trimming took 6 bases from V and 5 from J, leaving 16 bases between them. The CDR3: CSAPVGGWYGYTF. In DNA form, the CDR3 reads TGCAGTGCCCCGGTCGGGGGTTGGTATGGCTACACCTTC.

The chain links TRBV6-5 to TRBJ1-5; 7 bases map to TRBD1. The CDR3 covers 17 residues. The trim removed 0 bases at V and 0 bases at J, leaving 5 bases unmatched. The germline V gene has CDR1 MNHEY and CDR2 SVGAGI. CDR3 amino acids: CASSYSGGAGSNQPQHF. In DNA, the CDR3 is TGTGCCAGCAGTTACTCAGGGGGCGCAGGTAGCAATCAGCCCCAGCATTTT.

The CDR3 DNA reads TGCAGTGCTGGCAGGGGAAGAATGAACACTGAAGCTTTCTTT. Encoded protein: CSAGRGRMNTEAFF. The chain employs TRBV20-1 and TRBJ1-1; D is possibly TRBD1 (6 bases). The CDR3 sequence is 14 residues long. Germline V gene sequence: CDR1 DFQATT, CDR2 SNEGSKA (reference sequence). V gave up 5 bases and J gave up 0 bases, with 13 bases separating them.

The chain is built from TRBV6-2 or TRBV6-3 and TRBJ1-5, with D tentatively TRBD1 (6 bases). This CDR3 has 14 residues. V was cut by 6 bases and J by 0 bases, with 9 bases left in between. The V gene's germline CDR1 is MNHEY and CDR2 SVGEGT. The CDR3 region is CASRRTASNQPQHF. The CDR3, as DNA: TGTGCCAGCAGGAGGACAGCTAGCAATCAGCCCCAGCATTTT.

The chain is built from TRBV6-1 and TRBJ1-5; TRBD1 aligns across 9 bases. The V segment lost 4 bases and the J segment 7 bases; nucleotides outside the gene matches: 8. This CDR3 region has 15 residues. The germline V gene has CDR1 MNHNS and CDR2 SASEGT. The CDR3 DNA is TGTGCCAGCAGTGGATCCCGGGACAGGGTCCAGCCCCAGCATTTT. Protein product: CASSGSRDRVQPQHF.

This clonotype was detected only once. V usage is TRBV27 and J usage is TRBJ2-7; 10 bases match TRBD1. Germline values: CDR1 MNHEY, CDR2 SMNVEV (reference sequence). V lost 6 bases, J lost 1 base, and 9 bases stayed unmatched. This CDR3 is built from 16 residues. CDR3 sequence: CASRKPGTGASYEQYF. The CDR3 nucleotides are TGTGCCAGCAGGAAGCCCGGGACAGGGGCTTCCTACGAGCAGTACTTC.